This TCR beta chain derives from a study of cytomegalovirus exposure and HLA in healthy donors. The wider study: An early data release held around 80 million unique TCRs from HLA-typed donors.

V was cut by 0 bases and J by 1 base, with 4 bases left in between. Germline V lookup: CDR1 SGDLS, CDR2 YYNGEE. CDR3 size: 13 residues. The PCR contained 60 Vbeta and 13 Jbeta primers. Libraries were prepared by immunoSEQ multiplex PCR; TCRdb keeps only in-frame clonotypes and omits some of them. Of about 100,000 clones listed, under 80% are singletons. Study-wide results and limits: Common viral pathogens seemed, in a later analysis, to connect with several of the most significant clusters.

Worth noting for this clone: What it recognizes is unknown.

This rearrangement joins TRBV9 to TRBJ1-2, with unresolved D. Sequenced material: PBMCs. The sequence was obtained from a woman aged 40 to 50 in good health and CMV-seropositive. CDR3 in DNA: TGTGCCAGCAGCGTAGCCCTTAACTATGGCTACACCTTC. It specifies CASSVALNYGYTF.